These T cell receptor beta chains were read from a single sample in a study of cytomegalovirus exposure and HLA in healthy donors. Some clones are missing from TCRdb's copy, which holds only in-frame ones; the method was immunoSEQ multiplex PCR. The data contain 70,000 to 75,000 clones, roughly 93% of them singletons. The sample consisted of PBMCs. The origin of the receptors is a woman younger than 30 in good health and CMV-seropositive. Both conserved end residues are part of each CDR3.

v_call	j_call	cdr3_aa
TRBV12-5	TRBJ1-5	CASGFPGQGFPKYSNQPQHF
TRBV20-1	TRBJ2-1	CSRQGDNEQFF
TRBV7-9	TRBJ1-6	CASSFGQANSPLHF
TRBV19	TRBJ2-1	CASMLVAGGSVGTHEQFF
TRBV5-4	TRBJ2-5	CASSSQDSGKTQYF
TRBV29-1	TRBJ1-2	CSVGRQSDYGYTF
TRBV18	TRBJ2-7	CASSQAGTGEQYF
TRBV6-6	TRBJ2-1	CASEATYNEQFF
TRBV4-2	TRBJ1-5	CASSQEFTVVSNQPQHF
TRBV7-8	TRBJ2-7	CASSLGGGGGLSYEQYF
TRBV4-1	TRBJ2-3	CASSQEGGFLPDTQYF
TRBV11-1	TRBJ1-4	CASSLGAWTGKEKLFF